Following are 8 T cell receptor beta chains from one sample sequenced in a study of shared T cell receptors in the human thymus. Method: immunoSEQ multiplex PCR; TCRdb's copy keeps in-frame clones and lacks some. The table has about 610,000 clones, roughly 90% seen once. This same sample was also taken into another study, of human thymus T cells.

Sequences were obtained from thymocytes. The receptors were sampled from a boy in the first two years of life with a congenital heart defect.

This chain joins TRBV5-1 and TRBJ2-5; TRBD1 agrees at 7 bases. The end of the DNA aligns better with TRBJ2-7, so the J call may be wrong. This CDR3 contains 17 residues. Per germline, CDR1 SGHRS and CDR2 YFSETQ. CDR3 region: CASSPAPRDSPRDEQYF. CDR3 nucleotide sequence: TGCGCCAGCAGCCCTGCGCCCCGGGACAGCCCAAGGGACGAGCAGTACTTC.

The V call is TRBV19, the J call TRBJ2-1; TRBD2 is a possible D gene (7 bases). Germline V gene sequence: CDR1 LNHDA, CDR2 SQIVND (reference sequence). V lost 7 bases and J lost 1, with 14 bases in between. The CDR3 is 15 residues long. In DNA form, the CDR3 reads TGTGCCAGTATCCGGAGGGGGGGGTCCTACAATGAGCAGTTCTTC. This encodes CASIRRGGSYNEQFF.

The V gene is TRBV19, the J gene TRBJ1-1; 7 bases are a match to TRBD1. Germline-derived CDR1 and CDR2 are LNHDA and SQIVND (reference sequence). This CDR3 has 14 residues. V dropped 5 bases and J dropped 1; count of bases not matched to a gene: 4. CDR3 sequence: CASSGGQWNTEAFF. DNA of the CDR3: TGTGCCAGTAGTGGGGGACAGTGGAACACTGAAGCTTTCTTT.

V gene TRBV27 combines with J gene TRBJ1-1; D perhaps matches TRBD1 (6 bases). Trimming removed 3 bases from V and 5 bases from J, with 10 bases in between. CDR1 is MNHEY, CDR2 SMNVEV, per germline (reference sequence). The CDR3 spans 13 residues. CDR3 sequence reads: CASSFKRGTEAFF. The CDR3 nucleotides are TGTGCCAGCAGTTTTAAGAGGGGGACTGAAGCTTTCTTT.

V usage is TRBV15 and J usage is TRBJ2-5; TRBD2 might be the D (5 bases). The J call could be wrong; TRBJ2-7 is a better fit for the DNA end. The CDR3 extends over 17 amino acids. CDR1 and CDR2 from the germline V gene are LNHNV and YYDKDF (reference sequence). The CDR3 DNA sequence: TGTGCCACCAGCAGAGATCCTTTATCGGGAACCCTCTACGAGCAGTACTTC. This codes for CATSRDPLSGTLYEQYF.

This sequence joins TRBV7-9 and TRBJ2-1; D is possibly TRBD2 (5 bases). Trimming removed 2 bases from V and 0 bases from J, with 17 bases in between. In germline, CDR1 is SEHNR, CDR2 FQNEAQ (reference sequence). The CDR3 runs 18 residues. This CDR3 is CASSLSGTRGRSYNEQFF. CDR3 bases: TGTGCCAGCAGCTTAAGTGGCACTCGCGGGCGCTCCTACAATGAGCAGTTCTTC.

In this sample, this clone turned up a few times. This rearrangement joins TRBV27 to TRBJ2-7; 16 nucleotides match TRBD2. The CDR3 is 17 residues long. In germline, CDR1 is MNHEY, CDR2 SMNVEV (reference sequence). After removal of 6 bases from V and 5 bases from J, the junction contained 10 bases not matched to a gene. DNA of the CDR3: TGTGCCAGCAGCAAGGGACTAGCGGGAGGGCCGGGGGACGAGCAGTACTTC. Translated, it gives CASSKGLAGGPGDEQYF.

There are a few counts of this clone. The gene calls are TRBV7-2 and TRBJ2-7; 10 bases fit TRBD1. After removal of 4 bases from V and 2 bases from J, the junction contained 2 bases not matched to a gene. The length of the CDR3 is 14 residues. CDR1 SGHTA and CDR2 FQGNSA come from the germline V gene. The CDR3 spells CASSSGQGTYEQYF. The CDR3 DNA is TGTGCCAGCAGCTCGGGACAGGGGACCTACGAGCAGTACTTC.